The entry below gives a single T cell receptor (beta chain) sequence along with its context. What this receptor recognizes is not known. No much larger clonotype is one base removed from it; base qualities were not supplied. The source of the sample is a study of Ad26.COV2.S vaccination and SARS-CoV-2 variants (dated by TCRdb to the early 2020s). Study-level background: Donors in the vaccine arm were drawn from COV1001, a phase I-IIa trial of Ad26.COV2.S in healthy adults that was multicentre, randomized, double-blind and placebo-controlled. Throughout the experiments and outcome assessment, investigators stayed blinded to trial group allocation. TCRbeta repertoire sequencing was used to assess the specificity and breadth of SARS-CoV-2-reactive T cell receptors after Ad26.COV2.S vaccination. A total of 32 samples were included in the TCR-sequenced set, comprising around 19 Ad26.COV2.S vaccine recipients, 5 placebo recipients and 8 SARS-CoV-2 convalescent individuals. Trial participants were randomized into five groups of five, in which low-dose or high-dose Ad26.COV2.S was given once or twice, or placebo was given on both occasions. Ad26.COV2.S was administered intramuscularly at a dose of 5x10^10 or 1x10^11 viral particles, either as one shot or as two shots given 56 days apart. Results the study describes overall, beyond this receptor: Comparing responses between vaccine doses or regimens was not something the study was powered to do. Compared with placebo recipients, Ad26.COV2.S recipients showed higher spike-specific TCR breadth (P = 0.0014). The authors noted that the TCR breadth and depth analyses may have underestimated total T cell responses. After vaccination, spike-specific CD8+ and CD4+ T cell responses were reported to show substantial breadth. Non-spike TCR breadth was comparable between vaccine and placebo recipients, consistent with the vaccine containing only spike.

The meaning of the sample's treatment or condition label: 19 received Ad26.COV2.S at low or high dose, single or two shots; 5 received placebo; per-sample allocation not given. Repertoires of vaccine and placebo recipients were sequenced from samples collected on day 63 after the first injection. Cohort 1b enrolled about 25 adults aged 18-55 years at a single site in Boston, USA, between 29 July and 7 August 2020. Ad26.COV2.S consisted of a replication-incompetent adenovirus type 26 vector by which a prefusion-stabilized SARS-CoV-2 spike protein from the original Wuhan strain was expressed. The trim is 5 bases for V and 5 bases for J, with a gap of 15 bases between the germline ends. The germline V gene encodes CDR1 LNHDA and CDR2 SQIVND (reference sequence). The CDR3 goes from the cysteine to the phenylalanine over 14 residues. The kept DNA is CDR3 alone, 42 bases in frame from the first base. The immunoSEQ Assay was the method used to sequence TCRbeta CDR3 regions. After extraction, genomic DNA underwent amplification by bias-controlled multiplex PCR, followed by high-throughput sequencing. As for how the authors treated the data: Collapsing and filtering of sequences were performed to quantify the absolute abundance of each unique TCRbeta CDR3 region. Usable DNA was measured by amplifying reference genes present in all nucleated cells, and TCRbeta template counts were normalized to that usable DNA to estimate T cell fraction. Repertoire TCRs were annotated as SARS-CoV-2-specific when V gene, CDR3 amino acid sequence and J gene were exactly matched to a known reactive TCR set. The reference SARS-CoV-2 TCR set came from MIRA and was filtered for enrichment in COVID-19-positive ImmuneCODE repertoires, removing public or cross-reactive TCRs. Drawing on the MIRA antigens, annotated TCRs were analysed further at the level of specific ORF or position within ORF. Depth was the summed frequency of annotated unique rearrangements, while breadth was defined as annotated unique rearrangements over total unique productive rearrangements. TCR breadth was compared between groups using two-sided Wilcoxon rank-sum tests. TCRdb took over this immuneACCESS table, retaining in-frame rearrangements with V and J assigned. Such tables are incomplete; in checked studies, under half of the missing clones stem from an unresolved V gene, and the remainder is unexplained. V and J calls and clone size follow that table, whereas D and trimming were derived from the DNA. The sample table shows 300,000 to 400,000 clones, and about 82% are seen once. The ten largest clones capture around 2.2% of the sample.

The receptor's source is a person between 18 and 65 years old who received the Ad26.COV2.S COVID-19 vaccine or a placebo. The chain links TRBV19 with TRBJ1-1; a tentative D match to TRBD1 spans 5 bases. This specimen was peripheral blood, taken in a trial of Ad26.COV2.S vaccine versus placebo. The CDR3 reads CASSPRGGGTEAFF. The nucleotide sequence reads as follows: TGTGCCAGTAGTCCCCGGGGCGGTGGGACTGAAGCTTTCTTT. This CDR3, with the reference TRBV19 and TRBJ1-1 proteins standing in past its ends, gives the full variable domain DGGITQSPKYLFRKEGQNVTLSCEQNLNHDAMYWYRQDPGQGLRLIYYSQIVNDFQKGDIAEGYSVSREKKESFPLTVTSAQKNPTAFYLCASSPRGGGTEAFFGQGTRLTVV.